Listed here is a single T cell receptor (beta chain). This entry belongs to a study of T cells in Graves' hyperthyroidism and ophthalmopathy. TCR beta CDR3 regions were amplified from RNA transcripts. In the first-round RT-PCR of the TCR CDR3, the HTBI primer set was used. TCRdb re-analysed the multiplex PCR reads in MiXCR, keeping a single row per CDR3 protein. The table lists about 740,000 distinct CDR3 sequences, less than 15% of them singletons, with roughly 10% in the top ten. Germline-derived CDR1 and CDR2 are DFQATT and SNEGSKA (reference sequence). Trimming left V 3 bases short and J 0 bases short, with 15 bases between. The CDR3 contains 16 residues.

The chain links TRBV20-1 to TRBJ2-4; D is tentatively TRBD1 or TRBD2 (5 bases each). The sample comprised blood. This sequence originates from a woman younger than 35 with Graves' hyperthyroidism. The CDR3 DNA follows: TGCAGTGCTAGTGGAGGACAAGGTATAGCCAAAAACATTCAGTACTTC. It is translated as CSASGGQGIAKNIQYF.